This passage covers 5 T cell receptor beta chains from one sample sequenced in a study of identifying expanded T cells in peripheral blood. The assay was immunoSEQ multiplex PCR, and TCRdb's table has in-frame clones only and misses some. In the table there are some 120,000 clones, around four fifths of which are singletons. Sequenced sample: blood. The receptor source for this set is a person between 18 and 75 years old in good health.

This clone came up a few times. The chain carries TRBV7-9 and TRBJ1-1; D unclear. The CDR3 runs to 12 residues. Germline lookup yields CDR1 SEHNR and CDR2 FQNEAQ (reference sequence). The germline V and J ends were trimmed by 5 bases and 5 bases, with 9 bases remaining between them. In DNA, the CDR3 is TGTGCCAGCAGCCCCGAGGGTACTGAAGCTTTCTTT. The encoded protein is CASSPEGTEAFF.

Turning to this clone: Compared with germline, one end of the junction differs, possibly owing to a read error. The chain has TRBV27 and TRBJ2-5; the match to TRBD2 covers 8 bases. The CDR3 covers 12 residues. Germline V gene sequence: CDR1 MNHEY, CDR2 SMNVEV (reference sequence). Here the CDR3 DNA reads TGTGCCAGCAGTTTATTAGCGGGGACGCGCCACTTC. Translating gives CASSLLAGTRHF.

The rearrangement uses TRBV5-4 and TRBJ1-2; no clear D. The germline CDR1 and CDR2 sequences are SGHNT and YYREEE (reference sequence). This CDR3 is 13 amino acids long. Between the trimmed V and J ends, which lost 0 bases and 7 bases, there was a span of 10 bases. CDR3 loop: CASSLASYGGYTF. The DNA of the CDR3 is TGTGCCAGCAGCTTGGCTAGTTACGGTGGCTACACCTTC.

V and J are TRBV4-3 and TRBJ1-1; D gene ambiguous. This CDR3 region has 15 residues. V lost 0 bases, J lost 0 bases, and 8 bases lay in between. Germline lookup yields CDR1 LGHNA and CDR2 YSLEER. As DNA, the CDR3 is TGCGCCAGCAGCCAAGAGTACCGGATGAACACTGAAGCTTTCTTT. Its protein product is CASSQEYRMNTEAFF.

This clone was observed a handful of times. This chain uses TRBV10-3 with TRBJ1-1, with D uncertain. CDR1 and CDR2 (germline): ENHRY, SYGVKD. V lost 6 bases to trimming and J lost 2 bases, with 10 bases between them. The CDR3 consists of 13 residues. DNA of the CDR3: TGTGCCATCAGGGACCCGGACAACACTGAAGCTTTCTTT. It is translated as CAIRDPDNTEAFF.